This TCR beta chain was documented in a study of T cell responses to AZD1222 COVID-19 vaccine. Study-wide results and limits: Baseline seropositivity characterized only six or seven AZD1222 recipients. Donors skewed white British and female; clonal diversity was possibly underestimated.

On this clone itself: Its specificity is not known.

This table comes from immunoSEQ multiplex PCR, and its TCRdb copy is limited to in-frame clones, with some not included. This table has around 84,000 clones, over 75% appearing once. The CDR3 length is 15 residues. In germline, CDR1 is LGHDT, CDR2 YNNKEL (reference sequence). V was clipped by 4 bases and J by 2 bases; unmatched bases: 2. The TCR originated in an adult in good health. The sample consisted of peripheral blood, taken on day 0 of AZD1222 vaccination. This chain joins TRBV3-1 (or the pseudogene TRBV3-2) and TRBJ1-6; 7 bases agree with TRBD1. CDR3 nucleotide sequence: TGTGCCAGCAGCCCCGGGACAGCCTATAATTCACCCCTCCACTTT. Protein product: CASSPGTAYNSPLHF.